The 19 T cell receptor beta chains below were found in one sample sequenced in a study of tumor-infiltrating lymphocytes in primary liver carcinoma. Co-extraction of RNA and DNA was performed on roughly 17-32 mg of unsorted bulk tissue. Starting material of 400 to 600 ng total RNA yielded TCR beta cDNA via a constant-region primer. What produced the TCR beta libraries was three nested multiplex PCR rounds using slightly modified ARM-PCR. Each of the first two PCR rounds ran roughly 10 cycles with TRBV1-TRBV30 forward and C-beta reverse primers. TCRdb called the multiplex PCR reads again in MiXCR, with one record for every CDR3 protein. This table has about 64,000 distinct CDR3 sequences, about two thirds appearing once. What was sequenced was liver tumor tissue from sampling region 4. Subset reported: tumor region T4, right-lateral pole. All receptors derive from a middle-aged man with primary liver carcinoma and hepatitis B virus infection.

V and J are TRBV4-2 and TRBJ1-2, with a weak D call TRBD1 (6 bases). CDR1 and CDR2 (germline): LGHNA, YNFKEQ. CDR3 length: 15 residues. Trimming shortened V by 0 bases and J by 10 bases, and 18 bases separated the two germline ends. In nucleotides, the CDR3 is TGTGCCAGCAGCCAAGAGGCAGGGGACGGATCTGACTACACCTTC. It is translated as CASSQEAGDGSDYTF.

Comments on this clonotype: At one boundary the junction diverges from the germline segment, which might be a read error. This sequence joins TRBV6-6 and TRBJ2-6; tentative D call: TRBD1 (5 bases). The CDR3 has 13 amino acids. Germline V gene sequence: CDR1 MNHNY, CDR2 SVGAGI (reference sequence). The CDR3 DNA follows: TGTGCCAGCTTGCCTTCCAGGGCTAACGTCCTGACTTTC. Its translation: CASLPSRANVLTF.

This clonotype has just a few counts. The J gene is TRBJ1-5, the V gene TRBV5-5; no clear D. The CDR3 has 16 residues. V was clipped by 0 bases and J by 0 bases, with 10 bases between them. Germline V CDR1 and CDR2: SGHKS, YYEKEE (reference sequence). The CDR3 DNA reads as TGTGCCAGCAGCTTGGATCCTTACTATAGCAATCAGCCCCAGCATTTT. Encoded protein: CASSLDPYYSNQPQHF.

About this clonotype: Compared with germline, one end of the junction differs, possibly owing to a read error. The chain carries TRBV6-5 and TRBJ2-1; a possible D gene is TRBD2 (6 bases). The CDR3 runs 14 residues. Germline lookup yields CDR1 MNHEY and CDR2 SVGAGI. Here the CDR3 DNA reads TGCGCCAGCAGCCGATCGAGACTAGTTGGTGAGCAGTTCTTC. It is translated as CASSRSRLVGEQFF.

This clonotype appeared once. A junction end diverges from the germline sequence, so it may reflect a read error. The gene calls are TRBV11-3 and TRBJ2-1, with D unresolved. The germline CDR1 and CDR2 sequences are SGHNT and YENEEA. CDR3 length: 14 amino acids. CDR3 bases: TGTGCCAGCGACTTAGGCGTCTCGAACAATGAACAGTTCTTC. It is translated as CASDLGVSNNEQFF.

About this clonotype: Sequence at one end of the junction differs from germline and may be a read error. For the CDR3, the DNA is TGTGCCAGTAGGTTTGGGGGGGAGACCCTGTACTTC. Amino acids: CASRFGGETLYF. The chain joins TRBV11-2 to TRBJ2-5, with 7 bases that match TRBD2. The length of the CDR3 is 12 residues. Germline V gene data show CDR1 as SGHAT and CDR2 as FQNNGV.

The CDR3 sequence: CASSLGTGGGHGYTF. CDR3 bases: TGTGCCAGCAGTTTGGGAACAGGGGGAGGGCATGGCTACACCTTC. The chain joins TRBV12-3 or TRBV12-4 to TRBJ1-2; 8 bases map to TRBD1. V was pared by 3 bases and J by 6 bases, with 9 bases of the junction left unmatched. This CDR3 contains 15 residues.

Only one count was recorded for this clonotype. The V call is TRBV6-1, the J call TRBJ2-4, with D possibly being TRBD1 or TRBD2 (6 bases each). The germline V gene encodes CDR1 MNHNS and CDR2 SASEGT. This CDR3 is built from 16 residues. Trimming removed 5 bases at V and 7 bases at J, with 21 bases between. The CDR3 spells CASSTIGGFGKNIQYF. The CDR3 region has the DNA TGTGCCAGCAGTACCATAGGGGGGTTCGGCAAGAACATTCAGTACTTC.

The V gene is TRBV6-5, the J gene TRBJ2-5; 8 bases fit TRBD1. In germline, CDR1 is MNHEY, CDR2 SVGAGI. The CDR3 contains 14 residues. V was pared by 6 bases and J by 5 bases, with 8 bases of the junction left unmatched. In nucleotides, the CDR3 is TGTGCCAGCAGATATGCAGGGGGCAAGGAGACCCAGTACTTC. Translated, it gives CASRYAGGKETQYF.

This clonotype was counted once. Because the CDR3 is missing its conserved closing phenylalanine or tryptophan, this is likely a read error. The chain uses TRBV6-5 and TRBJ2-6; 10 nucleotides match TRBD2. This CDR3 comprises 19 residues. Germline CDR1 reads MNHEY; CDR2 reads SVGAGI. The CDR3 DNA follows: TGTGCCAGCAGTTCGTCCGGGACTAGCGTGTATTCTGGGGTCAACGTACTGACTATC. Protein sequence: CASSSSGTSVYSGVNVLTI.

About this clonotype: Since no conserved phenylalanine or tryptophan closes the CDR3, a read error is the likely cause. The rearrangement joins TRBV6-1 to TRBJ1-6; D not resolved. Germline V lookup: CDR1 MNHNS, CDR2 SASEGT. This CDR3 has 16 residues. V shed 5 bases and J shed 8 bases, with 19 bases lying between them. CDR3 sequence: CASSKEALQAYSPLHI. DNA of the CDR3: TGTGCCAGCAGTAAGGAGGCGCTGCAGGCCTATTCACCCCTCCACATT.

Note on this clonotype: A read error may explain this, as a much larger clone is one base away. No conserved phenylalanine or tryptophan ends this CDR3, so it is likely a read error. V and J are TRBV11-2 and TRBJ1-1; TRBD1 might be the D (5 bases). CDR3 length equals 13 residues. The germline V and J ends were trimmed by 4 bases and 8 bases, with 14 bases remaining between them. Germline V gene lookup returns CDR1 SGHAT and CDR2 FQNNGV. For the CDR3, the DNA is TGTGCCAGCAGCTCTATACGGGACGGGGAAGCTTTCATT. The encoded protein is CASSSIRDGEAFI.

The chain recombines TRBV4-1 with TRBJ1-5; 7 nucleotides agree with TRBD1. The V gene end was trimmed by 2 bases and the J gene end by 13 bases; junction bases not matched to a gene: 14. The CDR3 loop spans 15 amino acids. From germline, CDR1 is MGHRA and CDR2 YSYEKL. CDR3 residues: CASSQTGQPFRPQHF. DNA for the CDR3: TGCGCCAGCAGCCAAACGGGACAGCCGTTTCGGCCACAGCATTTT.

The sample holds one count of this clonotype. A much larger clone sits a single nucleotide away, making a read error possible. Without the conserved terminal phenylalanine or tryptophan, this CDR3 likely stems from a read error. Here the CDR3 DNA reads TGTACCACCCAGCGGCCGCGCTCTGGGGCCAACGTCCTGACTTTA. Its protein product is CTTQRPRSGANVLTL. This chain uses TRBV11-2 with TRBJ2-6, with D perhaps TRBD2 (5 bases). This CDR3 comprises 15 residues. Germline V gives CDR1 SGHAT, CDR2 FQNNGV.

Concerning this clonotype itself: A much larger clone differs from this one at a single base, so this may be a read error. The J gene is TRBJ2-5, the V gene TRBV21-1. TRBV21-1 is a pseudogene segment. The CDR3 length is 13 residues. DNA for the CDR3: TGTGCCAGCAGCAAAGCGGGCAGGCTTACCCAGTACTTC. Translation gives CASSKAGRLTQYF.

This clonotype was seen repeatedly, ten times or more. The V and J genes are TRBV29-1 and TRBJ1-2, with TRBD1 as a possible D gene (5 bases). Germline assignment: CDR1 SQVTM and CDR2 ANQGSEA. CDR3 size: 12 residues. The germline V and J ends were trimmed by 6 bases and 7 bases, with 15 bases remaining between them. CDR3 DNA sequence: TGCAGCGTCGATTCAGGGCCGTTTGGCTACACCTTC. This codes for CSVDSGPFGYTF. Drawing the rest from reference TRBV29-1 and TRBJ1-2, the complete variable domain is SAVISQKPSRDICQRGTSLTIQCQVDSQVTMMFWYRQQPGQSLTLIATANQGSEATYESGFVIDKFPISRPNLTFSTLTVSNMSPEDSSIYLCSVDSGPFGYTFGSGTRLTVV.

Worth noting for this clonotype: Relative to the germline gene, one junction end is altered; a read error may explain this. This chain connects TRBV28 to TRBJ1-4, with D uncertain. The CDR3 consists of 16 residues. Germline V gives CDR1 MDHEN, CDR2 SYDVKM. Here the CDR3 DNA reads TGTGCTAGCAGTTTGGGCAGAACCGCAACTAACGAAAAACTGTTTTTT. It encodes CASSLGRTATNEKLFF.

This clonotype has a handful of counts. Since no conserved phenylalanine or tryptophan closes the CDR3, a read error is the likely cause. The rearrangement uses TRBV29-1 and TRBJ2-7, with D unclear. This CDR3 spans 11 amino acids. Germline V gene lookup returns CDR1 SQVTM and CDR2 ANQGSEA. CDR3 sequence reads: CSVGEVLEQYL. In nucleotides, the CDR3 is TGCAGTGTCGGAGAGGTACTCGAGCAGTACTTA.

This clonotype was observed at least ten times. The V and J genes are TRBV5-1 and TRBJ2-7; the match to TRBD2 covers 10 bases. This CDR3 comprises 15 residues. The germline V gene has CDR1 SGHRS and CDR2 YFSETQ. V lost 0 bases and J lost 3; bases outside the gene matches: 3. CDR3 nucleotide sequence: TGCGCCAGCAGCTTGGAGGCTAGCGGGGGCTACGAGCAGTACTTC. This encodes CASSLEASGGYEQYF.